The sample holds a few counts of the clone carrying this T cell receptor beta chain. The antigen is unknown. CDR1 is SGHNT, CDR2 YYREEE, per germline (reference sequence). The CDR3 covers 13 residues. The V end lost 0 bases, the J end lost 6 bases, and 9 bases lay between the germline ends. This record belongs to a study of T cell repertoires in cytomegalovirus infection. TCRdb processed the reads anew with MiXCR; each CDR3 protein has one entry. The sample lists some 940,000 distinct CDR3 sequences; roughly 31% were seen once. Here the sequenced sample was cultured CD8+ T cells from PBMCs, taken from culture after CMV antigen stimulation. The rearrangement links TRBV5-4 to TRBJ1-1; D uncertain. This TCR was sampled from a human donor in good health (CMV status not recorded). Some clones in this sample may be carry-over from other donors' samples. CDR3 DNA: TGTGCCAGCAGCTTGGAGTTTGGCGCTGAAGCTTTCTTT. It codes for CASSLEFGAEAFF.